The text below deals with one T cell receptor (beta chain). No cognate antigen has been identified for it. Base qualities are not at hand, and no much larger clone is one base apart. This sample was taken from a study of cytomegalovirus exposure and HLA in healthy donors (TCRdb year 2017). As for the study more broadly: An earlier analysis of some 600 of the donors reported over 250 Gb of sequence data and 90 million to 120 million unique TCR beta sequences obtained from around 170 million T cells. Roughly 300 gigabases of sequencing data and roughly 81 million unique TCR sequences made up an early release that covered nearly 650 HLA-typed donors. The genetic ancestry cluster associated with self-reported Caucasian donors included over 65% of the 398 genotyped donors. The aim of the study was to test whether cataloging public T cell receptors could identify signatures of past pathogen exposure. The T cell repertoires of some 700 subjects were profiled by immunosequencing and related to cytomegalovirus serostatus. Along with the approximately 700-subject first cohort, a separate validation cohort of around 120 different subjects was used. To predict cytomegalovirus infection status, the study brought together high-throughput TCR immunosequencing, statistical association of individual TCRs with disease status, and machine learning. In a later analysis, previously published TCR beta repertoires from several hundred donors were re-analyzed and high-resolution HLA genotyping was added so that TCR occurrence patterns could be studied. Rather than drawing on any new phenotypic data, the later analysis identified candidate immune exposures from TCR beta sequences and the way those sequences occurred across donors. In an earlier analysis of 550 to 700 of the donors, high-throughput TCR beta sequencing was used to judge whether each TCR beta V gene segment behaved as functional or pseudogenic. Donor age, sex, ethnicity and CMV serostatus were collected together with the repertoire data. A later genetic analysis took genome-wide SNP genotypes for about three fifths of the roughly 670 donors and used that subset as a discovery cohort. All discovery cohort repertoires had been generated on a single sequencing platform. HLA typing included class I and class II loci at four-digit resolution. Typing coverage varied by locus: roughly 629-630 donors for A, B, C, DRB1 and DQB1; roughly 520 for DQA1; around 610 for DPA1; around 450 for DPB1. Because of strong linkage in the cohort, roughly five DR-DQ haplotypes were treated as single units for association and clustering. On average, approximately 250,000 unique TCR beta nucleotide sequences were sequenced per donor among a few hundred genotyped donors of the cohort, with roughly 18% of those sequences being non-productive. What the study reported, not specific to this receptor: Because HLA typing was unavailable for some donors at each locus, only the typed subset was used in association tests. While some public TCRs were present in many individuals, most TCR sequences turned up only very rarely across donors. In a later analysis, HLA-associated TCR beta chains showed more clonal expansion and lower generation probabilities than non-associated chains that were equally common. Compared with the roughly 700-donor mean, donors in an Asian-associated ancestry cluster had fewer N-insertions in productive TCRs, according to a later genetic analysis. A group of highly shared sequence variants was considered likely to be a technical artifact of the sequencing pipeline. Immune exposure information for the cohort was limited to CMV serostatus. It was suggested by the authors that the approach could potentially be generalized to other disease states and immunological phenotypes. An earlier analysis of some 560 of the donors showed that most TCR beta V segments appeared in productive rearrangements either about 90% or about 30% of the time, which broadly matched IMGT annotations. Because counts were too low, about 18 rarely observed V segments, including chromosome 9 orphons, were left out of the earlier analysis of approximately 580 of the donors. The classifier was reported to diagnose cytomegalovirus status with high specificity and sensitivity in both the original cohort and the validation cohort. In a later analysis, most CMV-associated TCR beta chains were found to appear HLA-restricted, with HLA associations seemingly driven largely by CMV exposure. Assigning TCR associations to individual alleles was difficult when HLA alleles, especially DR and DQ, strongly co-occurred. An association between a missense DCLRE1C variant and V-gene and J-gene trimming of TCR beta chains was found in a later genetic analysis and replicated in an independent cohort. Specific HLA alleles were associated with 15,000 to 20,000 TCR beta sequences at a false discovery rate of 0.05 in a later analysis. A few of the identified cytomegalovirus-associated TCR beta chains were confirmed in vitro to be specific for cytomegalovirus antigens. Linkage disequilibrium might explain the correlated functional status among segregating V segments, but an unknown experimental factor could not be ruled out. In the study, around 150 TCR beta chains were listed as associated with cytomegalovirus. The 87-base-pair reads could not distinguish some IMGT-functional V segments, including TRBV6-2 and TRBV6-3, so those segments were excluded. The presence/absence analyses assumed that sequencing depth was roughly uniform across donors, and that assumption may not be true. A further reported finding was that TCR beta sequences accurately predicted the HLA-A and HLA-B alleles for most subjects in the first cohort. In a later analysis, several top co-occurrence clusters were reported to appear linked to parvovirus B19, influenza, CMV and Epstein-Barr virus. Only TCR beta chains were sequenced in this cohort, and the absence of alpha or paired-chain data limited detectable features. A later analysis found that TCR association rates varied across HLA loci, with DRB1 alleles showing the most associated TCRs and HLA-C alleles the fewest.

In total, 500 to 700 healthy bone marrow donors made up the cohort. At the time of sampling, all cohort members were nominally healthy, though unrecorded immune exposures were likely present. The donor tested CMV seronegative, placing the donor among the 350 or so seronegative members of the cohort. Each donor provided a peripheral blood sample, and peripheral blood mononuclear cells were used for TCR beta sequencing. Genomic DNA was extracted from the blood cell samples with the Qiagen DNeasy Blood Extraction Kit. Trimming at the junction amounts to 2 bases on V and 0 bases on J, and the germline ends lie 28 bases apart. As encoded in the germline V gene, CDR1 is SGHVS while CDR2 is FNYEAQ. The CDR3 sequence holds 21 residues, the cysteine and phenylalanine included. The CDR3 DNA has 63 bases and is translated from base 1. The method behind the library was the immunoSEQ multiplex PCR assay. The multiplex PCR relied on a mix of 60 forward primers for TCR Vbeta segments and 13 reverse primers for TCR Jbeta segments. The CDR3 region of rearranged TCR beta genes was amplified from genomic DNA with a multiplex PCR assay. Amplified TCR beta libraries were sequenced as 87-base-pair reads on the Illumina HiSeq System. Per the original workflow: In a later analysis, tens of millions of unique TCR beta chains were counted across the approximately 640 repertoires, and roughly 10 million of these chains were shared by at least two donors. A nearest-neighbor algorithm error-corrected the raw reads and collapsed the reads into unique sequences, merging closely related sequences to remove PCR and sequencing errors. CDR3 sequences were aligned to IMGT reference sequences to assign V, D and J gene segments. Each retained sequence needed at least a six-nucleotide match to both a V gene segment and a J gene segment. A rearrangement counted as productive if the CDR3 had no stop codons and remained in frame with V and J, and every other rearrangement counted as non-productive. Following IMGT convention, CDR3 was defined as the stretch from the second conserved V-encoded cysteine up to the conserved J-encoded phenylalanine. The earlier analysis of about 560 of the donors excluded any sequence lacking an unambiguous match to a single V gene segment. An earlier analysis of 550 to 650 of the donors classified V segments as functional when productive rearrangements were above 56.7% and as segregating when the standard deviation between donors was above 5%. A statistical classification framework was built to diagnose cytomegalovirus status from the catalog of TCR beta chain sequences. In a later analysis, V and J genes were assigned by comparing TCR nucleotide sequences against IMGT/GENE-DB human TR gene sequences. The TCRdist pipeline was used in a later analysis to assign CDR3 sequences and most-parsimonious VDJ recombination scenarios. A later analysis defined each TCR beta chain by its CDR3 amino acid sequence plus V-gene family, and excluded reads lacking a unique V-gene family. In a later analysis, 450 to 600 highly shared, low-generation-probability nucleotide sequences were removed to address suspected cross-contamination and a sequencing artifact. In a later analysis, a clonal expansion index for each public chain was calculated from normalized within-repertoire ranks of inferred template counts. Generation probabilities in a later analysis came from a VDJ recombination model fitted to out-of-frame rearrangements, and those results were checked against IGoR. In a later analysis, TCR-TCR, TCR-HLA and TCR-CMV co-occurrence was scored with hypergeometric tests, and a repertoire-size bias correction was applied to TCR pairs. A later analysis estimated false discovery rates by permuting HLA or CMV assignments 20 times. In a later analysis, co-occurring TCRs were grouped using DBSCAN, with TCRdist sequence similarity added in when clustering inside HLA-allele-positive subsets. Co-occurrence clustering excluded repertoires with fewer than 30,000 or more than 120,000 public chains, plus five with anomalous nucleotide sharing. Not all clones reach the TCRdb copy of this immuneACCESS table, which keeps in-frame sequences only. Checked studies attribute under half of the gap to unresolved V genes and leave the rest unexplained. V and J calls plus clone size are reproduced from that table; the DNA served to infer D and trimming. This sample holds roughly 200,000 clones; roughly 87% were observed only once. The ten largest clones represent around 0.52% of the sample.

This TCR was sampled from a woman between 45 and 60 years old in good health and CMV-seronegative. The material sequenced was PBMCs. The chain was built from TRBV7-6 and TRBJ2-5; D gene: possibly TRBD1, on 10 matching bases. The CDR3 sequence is CASSLPRTGGITSGYQETQYF. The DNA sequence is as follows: TGTGCCAGCAGCTTACCTAGGACAGGGGGAATTACTAGCGGGTACCAAGAGACCCAGTACTTC.